These 13 T cell receptor beta chains originate from one sample sequenced in a study of T cells in localized non-small cell lung cancer. Profiling relied on immunoSEQ multiplex PCR, and the TCRdb table lists in-frame clones only, not all of them. The sample consists of around 33,000 clones, around 92% of them appearing once. Sequences were derived from peripheral blood, sampled before any cancer treatment. The origin of the receptors is a female donor at least 60 years old with stage I lung adenocarcinoma.

This clone was detected only a few times. V gene TRBV19 combines with J gene TRBJ1-1; 8 positions agree with TRBD1. Germline CDR1 and CDR2: LNHDA and SQIVND (reference sequence). There are 14 residues in the CDR3. Trimming at V came to 5 bases and at J to 5 bases, leaving 7 bases not matched to a gene. DNA of the CDR3: TGTGCCAGTAGTTCGGGGACAGGCGGGACTGAAGCTTTCTTT. The encoded protein is CASSSGTGGTEAFF.

The CDR3 loop reads CASSEGLGVGYTF. CDR3 coding DNA: TGTGCCAGCAGTGAAGGTTTGGGGGTTGGCTACACCTTC. The chain uses TRBV25-1 and TRBJ1-2; TRBD1 might be the D (5 bases). The germline V and J ends were trimmed by 2 bases and 7 bases, with 11 bases remaining between them. Germline CDR1 is MGHDK and CDR2 is SYGVNS. This CDR3 is built from 13 residues.

Written as DNA, the CDR3 is TGCAGCGTTGTAACCGGTTTCATCGGAAACACCATATATTTT. It is translated as CSVVTGFIGNTIYF. V usage is TRBV29-1 and J usage is TRBJ1-3; D gene uncertain. The germline CDR1 and CDR2 sequences are SQVTM and ANQGSEA. V was pared by 4 bases and J by 4 bases, with 14 bases between. The CDR3 is made up of 14 amino acids.

The chain uses TRBV7-3 and TRBJ2-7, with D unclear. Per the germline V gene, CDR1 is SGHTA and CDR2 is FQGTGA. V was cut by 2 bases and J by 5 bases, with 10 bases left in between. This CDR3 is built from 13 residues. CDR3 region: CASSLGFPDEQYF. The CDR3 coding sequence is TGTGCCAGCAGCTTAGGGTTTCCGGACGAGCAGTACTTC.

Only one count was recorded for this clone. The V call is TRBV7-9, the J call TRBJ2-5, with 9 bases aligning to TRBD2. This CDR3 comprises 16 residues. Germline trimming cut 0 bases from V and 5 bases from J; bases unmatched to any gene: 7. Per the germline V gene, CDR1 is SEHNR and CDR2 is FQNEAQ (reference sequence). The CDR3 nucleotides are TGTGCCAGCAGCTTAGCCGCGGGGGGGCCGGAGGAGACCCAGTACTTC. It is translated as CASSLAAGGPEETQYF.

The chain links TRBV11-3 to TRBJ2-5; 14 bases fit TRBD2. This CDR3 comprises 15 residues. CDR1 and CDR2 (germline): SGHNT, YENEEA. V was pared by 3 bases and J by 9 bases, with 6 bases of the junction left unmatched. CDR3 loop: CASSFQTSGGAAQYF. The CDR3 DNA is TGTGCCAGCAGCTTCCAGACTAGCGGGGGGGCGGCCCAGTACTTC.

The rearrangement uses TRBV14 and TRBJ2-7; a weak D match, TRBD1 (6 bases). V dropped 4 bases and J dropped 5 bases, with 12 bases sitting between them. The germline gives CDR1 SGHDN, CDR2 FVKESK. The CDR3 is 13 residues long. This CDR3 is CASSPAGANEQYF. The CDR3 DNA reads as TGTGCCAGCAGCCCGGCAGGGGCGAACGAGCAGTACTTC.

The V call is TRBV7-9, the J call TRBJ1-6; no firm D call. CDR3 length: 15 amino acids. Germline CDR1 reads SEHNR; CDR2 reads FQNEAQ (reference sequence). V lost 1 base to trimming and J lost 8 bases, with 12 bases between them. Here the CDR3 DNA reads TGTGCCAGCAGCTTAGGGGGTGTGTATGATTCACCCCTCCACTTT. Translation: CASSLGGVYDSPLHF.

The gene calls are TRBV6-1 and TRBJ2-6; the match to TRBD1 covers 7 bases. The germline gives CDR1 MNHNS, CDR2 SASEGT. V lost 10 bases, J lost 0 bases, and 6 bases stayed unmatched. The CDR3 totals 15 residues. The DNA of the CDR3 is TGTGCCACTAGACAGGGAAGCTCTGGGGCCAACGTCCTGACTTTC. It specifies CATRQGSSGANVLTF.

CDR3 nucleotide sequence: TGTGCCAGCAGGAACAGGGGTTCCAGGGAGCTGTTTTTT. Its translation: CASRNRGSRELFF. V gene TRBV6-1 combines with J gene TRBJ2-2; the match to TRBD1 covers 7 bases. Trimming cost V 6 bases and J 9 bases; bases outside gene matches: 7. CDR3 length: 13 residues. Germline-derived CDR1 and CDR2 are MNHNS and SASEGT.

This clone came up once. The V call is TRBV9, the J call TRBJ2-1; tentatively, D is TRBD1 (6 bases). The CDR3 is made up of 15 amino acids. V was shortened by 3 bases and J by 4 bases, with 14 bases between the two germline ends. Germline V CDR1 and CDR2: SGDLS, YYNGEE. In nucleotides, the CDR3 is TGTGCCAGCAGCGGACCTACAGGGTGGTACAATGAGCAGTTCTTC. Its protein product is CASSGPTGWYNEQFF.

The chain has TRBV5-6 and TRBJ2-7, with 9 nucleotides matching TRBD1. In germline, CDR1 is SGHDT, CDR2 YYEEEE. The CDR3 is 14 residues long. After removal of 4 bases from V and 4 bases from J, the junction contained 6 bases not matched to a gene. The CDR3 loop reads CASSGQGRGYEQYF. For the CDR3, the DNA is TGTGCCAGCAGCGGACAGGGGAGAGGGTACGAGCAGTACTTC.

The chain couples TRBV12-2 to TRBJ2-1; the table names TRBD1, a call not compared with the DNA. TRBV12-2 is labeled a pseudogene. There are 14 residues in the CDR3. The CDR3: CASRLTPGYNEQFF. The CDR3 nucleotides are TGTGCAAGTCGCTTAACGCCAGGCTACAATGAGCAGTTCTTC.